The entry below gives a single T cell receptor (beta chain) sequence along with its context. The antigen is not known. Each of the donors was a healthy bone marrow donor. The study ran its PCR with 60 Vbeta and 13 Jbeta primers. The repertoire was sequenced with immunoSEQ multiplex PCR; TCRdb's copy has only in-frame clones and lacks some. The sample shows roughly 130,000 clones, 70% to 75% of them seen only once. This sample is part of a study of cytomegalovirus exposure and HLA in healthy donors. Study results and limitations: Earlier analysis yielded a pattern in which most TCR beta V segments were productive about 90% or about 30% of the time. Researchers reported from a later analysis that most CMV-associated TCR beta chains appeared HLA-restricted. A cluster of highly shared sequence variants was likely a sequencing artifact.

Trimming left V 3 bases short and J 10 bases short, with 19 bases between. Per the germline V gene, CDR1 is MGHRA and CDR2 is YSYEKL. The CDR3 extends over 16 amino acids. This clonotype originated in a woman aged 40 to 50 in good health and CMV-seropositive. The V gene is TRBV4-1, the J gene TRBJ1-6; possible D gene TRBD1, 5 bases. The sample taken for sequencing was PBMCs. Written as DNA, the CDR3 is TGCGCCAGCAGCCAGGTCACGGGGGGAAGTAGGTCACCCCTCCACTTT. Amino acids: CASSQVTGGSRSPLHF.